This T cell receptor beta chain was captured in a study of CD8 T cells in Susac syndrome. Across the study: Among the Susac syndrome patients who underwent sequencing, about six had clinically active disease, while 8 or 9 of them were in remission. Treatment status at blood draw for the Susac syndrome patients was therapy-naive, corticosteroids, or intravenous immunoglobulin alone. Notes on the study in general: CD4+ T cell repertoires in Susac syndrome lacked clonal expansion.

The authors sequenced TCR beta from blood CD8+ and CD4+ T cells. On this clonotype: Its antigen is as yet unknown.

Roughly 0.45 to 1 ug RNA was reverse transcribed with random hexamers. Via MiXCR, TCRdb re-called the immunoSEQ multiplex PCR reads, giving one row per CDR3 protein. The table records 100,000 or so distinct CDR3 sequences, about 93% of them present only once. Trimming removed 4 bases at V and 2 bases at J, with 14 bases between. There are 15 residues in the CDR3. The germline V gene encodes CDR1 SGHDN and CDR2 FVKESK. The chain recombines TRBV14 with TRBJ2-5, with D hard to call. Sequencing was performed on CD4+ T cells from PBMCs. The TCR was taken from a human donor with Susac syndrome. DNA of the CDR3: TGTGCCAGCAGCCCCGGTGTGGCTGGTCAAGAGACCCAGTACTTC. Amino acids: CASSPGVAGQETQYF.